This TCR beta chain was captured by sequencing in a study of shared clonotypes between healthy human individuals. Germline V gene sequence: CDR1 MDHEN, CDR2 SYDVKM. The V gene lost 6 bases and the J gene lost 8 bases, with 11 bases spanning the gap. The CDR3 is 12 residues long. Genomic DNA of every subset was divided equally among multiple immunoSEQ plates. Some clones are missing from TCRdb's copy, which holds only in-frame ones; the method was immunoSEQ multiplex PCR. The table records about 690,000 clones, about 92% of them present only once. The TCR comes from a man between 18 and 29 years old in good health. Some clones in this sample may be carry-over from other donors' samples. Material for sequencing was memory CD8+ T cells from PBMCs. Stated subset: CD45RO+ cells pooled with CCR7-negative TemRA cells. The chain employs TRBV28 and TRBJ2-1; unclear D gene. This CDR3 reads CASSLAVDEQFF. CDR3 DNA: TGTGCCAGCAGCCTCGCGGTCGATGAGCAGTTCTTC.